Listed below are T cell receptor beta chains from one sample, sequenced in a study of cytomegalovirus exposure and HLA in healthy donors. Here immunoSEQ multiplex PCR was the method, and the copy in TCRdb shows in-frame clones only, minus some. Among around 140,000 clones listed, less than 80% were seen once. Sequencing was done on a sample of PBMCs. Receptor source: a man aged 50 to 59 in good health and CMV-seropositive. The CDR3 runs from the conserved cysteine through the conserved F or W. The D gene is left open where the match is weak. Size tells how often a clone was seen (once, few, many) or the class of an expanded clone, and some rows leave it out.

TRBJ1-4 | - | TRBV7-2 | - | CASSLASGEGEKLFF | TGTGCCAGCAGCTTAGCGTCGGGGGAGGGTGAAAAACTGTTTTTT
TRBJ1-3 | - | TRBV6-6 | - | CASNRQASSGNTIYF | TGTGCCAGCAACCGACAGGCCAGCTCTGGAAACACCATATATTTT
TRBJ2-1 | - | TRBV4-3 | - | CASSQDRSGFYNEQFF | TGCGCCAGCAGCCAAGATAGGAGCGGATTCTACAATGAGCAGTTCTTC
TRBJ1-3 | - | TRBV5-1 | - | CASSLAGPASGNTIYF | TGCGCCAGCAGCTTGGCAGGCCCTGCCTCTGGAAACACCATATATTTT
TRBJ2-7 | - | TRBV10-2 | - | CASTPRGGGYEQYF | TGCGCCAGCACCCCCCGGGGAGGAGGCTACGAGCAGTACTTC
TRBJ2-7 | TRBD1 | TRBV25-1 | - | CASSKGQGAYEQYF | TGTGCCAGCAGTAAAGGACAGGGTGCCTACGAGCAGTACTTC
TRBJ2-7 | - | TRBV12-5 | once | CASGPPVDLAQYF | TGTGCTAGTGGACCCCCGGTGGATCTAGCGCAGTACTTC
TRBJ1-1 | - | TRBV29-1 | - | CSVVTDMNTEAFF | TGCAGCGTTGTAACTGACATGAACACTGAAGCTTTCTTT
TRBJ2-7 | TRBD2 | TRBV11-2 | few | CASSLVGGGLAGINEQYF | TGTGCCAGCAGCTTAGTCGGTGGGGGACTAGCGGGAATCAACGAGCAGTACTTC
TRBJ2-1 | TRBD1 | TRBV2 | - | CASMGTGKNEQFF | TGTGCCAGCATGGGGACAGGGAAGAATGAGCAGTTCTTC
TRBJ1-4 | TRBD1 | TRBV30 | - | CAWRDRGRKLFF | TGTGCCTGGAGGGACAGGGGGCGTAAGCTGTTTTTT
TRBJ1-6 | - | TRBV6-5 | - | CASSSRTYSPLHF | TGTGCCAGCAGTTCCCGGACTTATTCACCCCTCCACTTT
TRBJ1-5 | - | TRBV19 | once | CATREGGYLSNQPQHF | TGTGCCACCAGAGAGGGAGGATACCTGAGCAATCAGCCCCAGCATTTT
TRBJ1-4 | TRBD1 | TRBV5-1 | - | CASSPVPGQGFREKLFF | TGCGCCAGCAGCCCTGTCCCGGGACAGGGATTTCGGGAAAAACTGTTTTTT
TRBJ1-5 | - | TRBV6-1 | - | CASSYVGFNQPQHF | TGTGCCAGCAGTTATGTTGGCTTCAATCAGCCCCAGCATTTT
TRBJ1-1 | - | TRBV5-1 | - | CASSLGGGTEAFF | TGCGCCAGCAGCTTGGGGGGCGGCACTGAAGCTTTCTTT
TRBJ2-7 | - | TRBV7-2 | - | CASKLGPASGGEQYF | TGTGCCAGCAAGCTCGGGCCCGCCTCAGGAGGCGAGCAGTACTTC
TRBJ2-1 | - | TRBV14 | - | CASSRPGVEQFF | TGTGCCAGCAGCCGGCCGGGGGTAGAGCAGTTCTTC
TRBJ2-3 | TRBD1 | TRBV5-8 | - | CASSQGQRSLTDTQYF | TGTGCCAGCAGCCAGGGACAGAGGTCCCTCACAGATACGCAGTATTTT
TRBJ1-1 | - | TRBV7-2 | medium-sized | CASSQGGAAGGNTEAFF | TGTGCCAGCAGCCAGGGAGGGGCCGCGGGGGGGAACACTGAAGCTTTCTTT
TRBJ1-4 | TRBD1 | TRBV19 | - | CASRGSGQGGVLFF | TGTGCCAGTAGAGGGTCTGGACAGGGTGGGGTCCTGTTTTTT
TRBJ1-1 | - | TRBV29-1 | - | CSAGNTEAFF | TGCAGCGCCGGGAACACTGAAGCTTTCTTT
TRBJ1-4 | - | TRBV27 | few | CASSLRTATNEKLFF | TGTGCCAGCAGTCTGCGGACAGCCACTAATGAAAAACTGTTTTTT
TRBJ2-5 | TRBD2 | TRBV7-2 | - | CASSPTSSETQYF | TGTGCCAGCAGCCCGACTAGCTCGGAGACCCAGTACTTC
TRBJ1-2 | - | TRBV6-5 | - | CASSYKGGGYTF | TGTGCCAGCAGTTACAAAGGGGGTGGCTACACCTTC